The sequence of this TCR beta chain was determined in a study of beta chain features in type 1 diabetes. Study outcomes and limitations: Researchers report that Type 1 diabetes patients had moderately but significantly shorter TCRB CDR3s across all four CD4+ subsets. A potential PCR bias toward shorter templates would be equal in patient and control samples. The naive, central memory and Treg TCRB repertoires of patients appeared to be more similar to one another than those of healthy donors.

As for this clone: The antigen is not known.

The CDR3 is made up of 13 amino acids. Germline CDR1 is GTSNPN and CDR2 is SVGIG (reference sequence). V was cut by 2 bases and J by 7 bases, with 14 bases left in between. The study reverse transcribed the entire isolated RNA, so it sequenced expressed TCRB transcripts. Clones were read by immunoSEQ multiplex PCR, and TCRdb kept only the in-frame ones, dropping some. The sample holds 350,000 to 450,000 clones; more than 13% are singletons and the top ten take under 0.02%. The V and J genes are TRBV30 and TRBJ1-1, with D possibly being TRBD1 (6 bases). The sample consisted of naive CD4+ T cells from blood. This sequence originates from a woman between 18 and 29 years old in good health. The CDR3 spells CAWSPQGMGEAFF. The DNA for the CDR3 is TGTGCCTGGAGTCCCCAGGGGATGGGTGAAGCTTTCTTT.